This TCR beta chain was observed in a study of beta chain features in type 1 diabetes (dated by TCRdb to about 2018). Looking at the study overall: Mean age, gender distribution, total cell number and subset yield were not different between patients and healthy donors. The study compared the TCRB repertoires of sorted circulating CD4+ T cell subsets in recently diagnosed type 1 diabetes patients with those in matched healthy donors. Across all samples, about 110 million sorted cells were examined, and cell number per subset correlated strongly with RNA yield. Whereas all 30 or so donors provided naive and central memory subsets, regulatory and stem cell-like memory subsets were isolated from just 8 patients and about 8 healthy donors. Points the paper makes about the study in general: Type 1 diabetes patients showed a moderate but significant shortening of TCRB CDR3 length in all four CD4+ subsets. Because cDNA rather than genomic DNA was sequenced, highly expressing activated cells could have been over-represented, although no difference in activation and CD3 levels was found between groups. At VDJ recombination sites, patients with type 1 diabetes made fewer insertions and deleted more nucleotides, a pattern implying thymic rearrangement abnormalities. Shorter templates might be favored by PCR, yet because patient and control samples were amplified and corrected together, any such skew would affect both groups equally. Naive, central memory and regulatory TCRB repertoires appeared to be more similar among patients than among healthy donors. HLA sub-analyses involved small numbers of individuals, so any influence of HLA type on TCRB rearrangement remained unresolved.

With regard to this clone: What antigen it recognizes has not been identified. Per-base quality was not reported, and no clone a single base away is much larger than it.

Each donor gave one peripheral blood draw, around 100 mL on average, collected into heparinised tubes. Using a panel that included CD45RO, CCR7, CD25, CD127, CD95 and CD27, naive, central memory, regulatory and stem cell-like memory CD4+ T cells were sorted on a BD FACSAria II. A purity above 95% was achieved for all sorted populations. Right away, PBMCs were isolated by Lymphoprep density gradient centrifugation and were stained directly, with no culture step. Samples were stained and sorted in pairs, with one healthy donor and one patient per experiment, so that batch effects were minimized. V is cut by 4 bases and J by 7 bases, and the space between the germline ends is 12 bases. In the germline V gene, CDR1 corresponds to SGHRS and CDR2 to YFSETQ. The CDR3 goes from the cysteine to the phenylalanine over 13 residues. The retained sequence is limited to the CDR3, 39 bases, with the frame set at the first base.

The entire isolated RNA was reverse transcribed using the High Capacity cDNA Reverse Transcription Kit, and thus expressed TCRB transcripts were sequenced. Naive, central memory and regulatory T cell samples underwent deep immunoSEQ sequencing, averaging around 3.9 million total reads per sample. Sorted cells were lysed in RLT buffer, and RNA was extracted using DNase-treated RNeasy Micro or Mini kits according to cell number. Each cell subset was processed on its own to prevent cross-contamination, while patient and healthy donor samples were processed together. The immunoSEQ multiplex PCR was used to amplify TCRB sequences from cDNA, yielding 87-bp fragments that span the CDR3 region. The amplicons were sequenced using the Illumina HiSeq platform. The authors' pipeline ran thus. Synthetic template baselines were used to correct PCR bias computationally, reads within Hamming distance 2 were collapsed, and singletons that could not be merged were discarded. Reads were aligned against IMGT to assign V, D and J genes, CDR3 length and insertions or deletions at six rearrangement sites. Clonotype counts were normalized to sorted cell number within each subset before computing true diversity and Gini coefficients with the tcR R package. The overlap coefficient, calculated on TCRB nucleotide sequences, was used to measure repertoire sharing. Out-of-frame TCRB sequences from naive cells were analyzed to stand in for the pre-selection repertoire. In TCRdb, the immuneACCESS table is reduced to in-frame sequences with V and J assigned. These tables do not hold every clone; where another copy was compared, an unresolved V gene accounts for under half, and the others remain unexplained. From that table come the V and J calls and clone size; the DNA was used to work out D and trimming. In this sample the table shows 250,000 to 300,000 clones, roughly an eighth of which occur a single time. The ten largest clonotypes hold 0.017% of the sample.

The sequenced sample consisted of naive CD4+ T cells from blood. The cell subset or site label of this sample denotes: true naive CD4+ T cells. This clonotype was sampled from a man aged 25-40 years with type 1 diabetes. The rearrangement joined TRBV5-1 to TRBJ2-1; the D segment could be TRBD2, given 6 matching bases. Read as DNA, the sequence is TGCGCCAGCAGCGGTACGGGAGTGAATGAGCAGTTCTTC. This yields the protein CASSGTGVNEQFF.